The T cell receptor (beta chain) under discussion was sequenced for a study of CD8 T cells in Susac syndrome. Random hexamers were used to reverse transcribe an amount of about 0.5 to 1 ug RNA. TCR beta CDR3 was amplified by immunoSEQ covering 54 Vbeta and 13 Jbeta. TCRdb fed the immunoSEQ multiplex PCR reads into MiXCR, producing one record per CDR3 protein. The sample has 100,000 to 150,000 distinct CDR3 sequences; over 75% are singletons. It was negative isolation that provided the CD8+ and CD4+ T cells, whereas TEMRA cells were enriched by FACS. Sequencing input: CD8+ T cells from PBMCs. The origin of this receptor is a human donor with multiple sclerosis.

This CDR3 reads CSVWEGNTIYF. The CDR3 DNA follows: TGCAGCGTTTGGGAGGGAAACACCATATATTTT. The genes are TRBV29-1 and TRBJ1-3; no clear D. V dropped 5 bases and J dropped 4 bases, with 6 bases sitting between them. The CDR3 is 11 amino acids. Germline V gene sequence: CDR1 SQVTM, CDR2 ANQGSEA.